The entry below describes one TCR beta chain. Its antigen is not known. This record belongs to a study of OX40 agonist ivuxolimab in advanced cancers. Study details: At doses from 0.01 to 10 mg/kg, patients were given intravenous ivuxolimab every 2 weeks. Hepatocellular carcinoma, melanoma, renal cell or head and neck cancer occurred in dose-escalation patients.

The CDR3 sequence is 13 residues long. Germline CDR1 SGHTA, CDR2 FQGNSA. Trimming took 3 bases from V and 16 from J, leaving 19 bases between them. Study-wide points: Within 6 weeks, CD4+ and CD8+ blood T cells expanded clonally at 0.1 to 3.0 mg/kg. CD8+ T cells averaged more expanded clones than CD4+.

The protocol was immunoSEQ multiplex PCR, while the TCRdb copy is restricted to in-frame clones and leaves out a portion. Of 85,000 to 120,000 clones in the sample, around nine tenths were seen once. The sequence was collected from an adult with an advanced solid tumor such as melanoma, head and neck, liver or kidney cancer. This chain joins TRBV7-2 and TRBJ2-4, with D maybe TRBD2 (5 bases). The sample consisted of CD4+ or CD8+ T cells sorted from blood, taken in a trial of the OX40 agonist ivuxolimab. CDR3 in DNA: TGTGCCAGCAGCTTTCAATTCGAGGGTTTTTATTACTTC. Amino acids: CASSFQFEGFYYF.